This T cell receptor (beta chain) is drawn from a study of vaccination and CD4 T cells after COVID-19. This clonotype has a handful of counts. Antigen unknown. The germline CDR1 and CDR2 sequences are LNHDA and SQIVND (reference sequence). With V trimmed by 3 bases and J by 1 base, 4 bases remained unmatched. This CDR3 has 15 residues. As to treatment: approximately 9-day PBMC culture with coronavirus spike peptide pools or control peptides (ViraFEST assay). Once peptide pools had expanded antigen-specific T cells, ViraFEST sequenced TCRs. With the Oncomine TCR Beta short-read assay, DNA from cultured CD4+ T cells was sequenced. Using its own MiXCR run on the PCR reads, TCRdb lists one record per CDR3 protein. Here the sample spans about 13,000 distinct CDR3 sequences, 44% being singletons.

This TCR derives from a human donor who had recovered from COVID-19. V gene TRBV19 combines with J gene TRBJ2-5; 8 nucleotides line up with TRBD2. Sequenced sample: CD4+ T cells from blood, cultured in vitro. The CDR3 bases are TGTGCCAGTAGTATGCTCGGGGGGGTCCAAGAGACCCAGTACTTC. Protein product: CASSMLGGVQETQYF.